What follows describes a single T cell receptor (beta chain). Per-sample PBMC isolation yielded at least 6.5 million cells. This sample was taken from a study of blood T cells in healthy people across ages. Turning to the study itself: Capture via template switching afforded approximately one barcoded beta molecule per two T cells.

Sample-barcoded 5' priming and a J-beta primer mix drove a second PCR of roughly 7 to 11 cycles. Unique molecular identifiers of 12 random nucleotides labeled each cDNA. TCRdb reprocessed the 5' RACE reads via MiXCR and lists one record per CDR3 protein. The repertoire holds about 1.7 million distinct CDR3 sequences, with approximately 28% as singletons. Trimming shortened V by 6 bases and J by 4 bases, and 13 bases separated the two germline ends. Germline V gene sequence: CDR1 SQVTM, CDR2 ANQGSEA. The CDR3 has 13 amino acids. The chain recombines TRBV29-1 with TRBJ2-1, with D perhaps matching TRBD1 or TRBD2 (5 bases each). The TCR sequence derives from a woman aged 25 to 39 in good health. Sequenced sample: blood. CDR3 residues: CSVPGRKYNEQFF. CDR3 DNA: TGCAGCGTCCCGGGGCGGAAATACAATGAGCAGTTCTTC.